What follows are 3 T cell receptor beta chains derived from one specimen sequenced in a study of OX40 agonist ivuxolimab in advanced cancers. Assay used: immunoSEQ multiplex PCR; TCRdb lists only in-frame clones, some missing. Of some 42,000 clones listed, more than 70% are singletons. This sample comprised CD4+ or CD8+ T cells sorted from blood, obtained in a trial of the OX40 agonist ivuxolimab. These receptors were taken from an adult with an advanced solid tumor such as melanoma, head and neck, liver or kidney cancer.

V gene TRBV5-4 combines with J gene TRBJ2-3, with D uncertain. This CDR3 contains 12 residues. Germline CDR1 reads SGHNT; CDR2 reads YYREEE (reference sequence). Between the trimmed V and J ends, which lost 6 bases and 4 bases, there was a span of 9 bases. CDR3 nucleotide sequence: TGTGCCAGCACGATCTCCCCAGATACGCAGTATTTT. Translation: CASTISPDTQYF.

This clone has just a few counts. The V and J genes are TRBV6-6 and TRBJ1-6, with 7 nucleotides matching TRBD1. The CDR3 extends over 14 amino acids. CDR1 and CDR2 from the germline V gene are MNHNY and SVGAGI (reference sequence). With 6 bases clipped from V and 10 bases from J, the junction kept 9 bases outside the gene matches. The CDR3 protein is CASRMGTVKSPLHF. The CDR3 DNA is TGTGCCAGCAGAATGGGGACAGTGAAATCACCCCTCCACTTT.

The V call is TRBV19, the J call TRBJ2-7; perhaps TRBD2 as D (7 bases). Germline CDR1 LNHDA, CDR2 SQIVND (reference sequence). V gave up 5 bases and J gave up 0 bases, with 11 bases separating them. The CDR3 loop spans 14 amino acids. In DNA, the CDR3 is TGTGCCAGTAGTGAGGGGGGGTACTCCTACGAGCAGTACTTC. This sequence encodes CASSEGGYSYEQYF.